The rows below give T cell receptor beta chains drawn from one sample of a study of control samples from healthy donors and cancer patients. Data came from immunoSEQ multiplex PCR; TCRdb stores just in-frame clones and leaves some out. The sample yields approximately 190,000 clones, about 90% seen once. Sequences were obtained from blood. The receptor source for this set is a man aged 25 to 45 in good health. Each CDR3 is given with its conserved first and last residue. A D gene is named only where the DNA matches it firmly. For some rows the clone size is stated as once, few or many, or as a class when expanded; others skip it.

V	size	J	D	DNA	CDR3
TRBV3-1/TRBV3-2	.	TRBJ2-2	.	TGTGCCAGCGGCCGGGGTCTTTGGGAGCTGTTTTTT	CASGRGLWELFF
TRBV30	few	TRBJ2-3	.	TGTGCCTGGAGATCAGGGGGGGCCGCAGATACGCAGTATTTT	CAWRSGGAADTQYF
TRBV7-2	.	TRBJ1-6	.	TGTGCCAGCAGCTTACAGGCGGGTACTGCTTCACCCCTCCACTTT	CASSLQAGTASPLHF
TRBV6-1	.	TRBJ2-7	.	TGTGCCAGCAGTGAGGGGGGGGCCCACGAGCAGTACTTC	CASSEGGAHEQYF
TRBV2	.	TRBJ2-1	.	TGTGCCACCTCAGGACCTAGCAATGAGCAGTTCTTC	CATSGPSNEQFF
TRBV7-2	.	TRBJ1-2	.	TGTGCCAGCAGCTCCCTGGGAGGGAGAAACTATGGCTACACCTTC	CASSSLGGRNYGYTF
TRBV7-9	.	TRBJ1-6	.	TGTGCCAGCAGCTACGGGAACGGGGCAGTTGATAATTCACCCCTCCACTTT	CASSYGNGAVDNSPLHF
TRBV6-7	.	TRBJ2-7	.	TGTGCCAGCAGTTACGGGCGGCCCTACGAGCAGTACTTC	CASSYGRPYEQYF
TRBV27	.	TRBJ2-7	.	TGTGCCAGCAGGGCGACAGCCTCCTACGAGCAGTACTTC	CASRATASYEQYF
TRBV11-2	.	TRBJ2-1	TRBD2	TGTGCCAGCAGCCAACGTTCTAGCGGGGCTTTTAATGAGCAGTTCTTC	CASSQRSSGAFNEQFF
TRBV29-1	.	TRBJ1-4	.	TGCAGCGCCTACGGGGGGCTGAGGGTTGAAAAACTGTTTTTT	CSAYGGLRVEKLFF
TRBV7-9	once	TRBJ2-3	TRBD1	TGTGCCAGCAGCCAGGGGACAGGGAGTCCAGATACGCAGTATTTT	CASSQGTGSPDTQYF
TRBV5-1	.	TRBJ2-7	TRBD1	TGCGCCAGCAGCGGAGGGACAGGGGATGTAAACGAGCAGTACTTC	CASSGGTGDVNEQYF
TRBV7-9	.	TRBJ1-4	.	TGTGCCAGCAGCACAAAGGAAGGGGGGCGTCTCTTTAATGAAAAACTGTTTTTT	CASSTKEGGRLFNEKLFF
TRBV30	.	TRBJ1-1	.	TGTGCCTGGAGCCGCGACCTAGGCACTGAAGCTTTCTTT	CAWSRDLGTEAFF
TRBV6-6	.	TRBJ2-7	TRBD1	TGTGCCAGCTGGCCGAGGACAGGGGGATCCGGGGAGCAGTACTTC	CASWPRTGGSGEQYF
TRBV30	.	TRBJ1-2	.	TGTGCCTGGAGTGTACAAGGGGACCAGGGCTACACCTTC	CAWSVQGDQGYTF
TRBV19	.	TRBJ2-2	.	TGTGCCAGTAGTCCCTTGGCAGGGATGGCCGGGGAGCTGTTTTTT	CASSPLAGMAGELFF
TRBV19	.	TRBJ1-6	TRBD1	TGTGCCAGTAGGGAGACAGGGAATTCACCCCTCCACTTT	CASRETGNSPLHF
TRBV27	.	TRBJ2-1	TRBD2	TGTGCCAGCAGTGATTTACTAGCGGGGGGCGTGGATGAGCAGTTCTTC	CASSDLLAGGVDEQFF
TRBV6-6	.	TRBJ1-6	TRBD1	TGTGCCAGCAGTCGAAAAGGACAGGGGATATCACCCCTCCACTTT	CASSRKGQGISPLHF
TRBV10-2	few	TRBJ1-2	.	TGCGCCAGCAGTGGAGGGACCGATATCTATGGCTACACCTTC	CASSGGTDIYGYTF
TRBV20-1	many	TRBJ1-1	.	TGCAGTGCTGGAACAAACACTGAAGCTTTCTTT	CSAGTNTEAFF
TRBV30	.	TRBJ2-1	.	TGTGCCTGGAGCTTCGGTGTCTCCTACAATGAGCAGTTCTTC	CAWSFGVSYNEQFF
TRBV5-5	few	TRBJ1-2	TRBD1	TGTGCCAGCAGCTCCCAGGGGGGGACCTATGGCTACACCTTC	CASSSQGGTYGYTF
TRBV19	.	TRBJ1-6	.	TGTGCCAGTAGATTAGGACAGTATAATTCACCCCTCCACTTT	CASRLGQYNSPLHF
TRBV19	.	TRBJ1-2	.	TGTGCCAGTAGTACCCCGCCTGACAGGCGTAATGGCTACACCTTC	CASSTPPDRRNGYTF
TRBV5-1	.	TRBJ2-1	.	TGCGCCAGCCGCAGGACAGCCCGTTCCTACAATGAGCAGTTCTTC	CASRRTARSYNEQFF
TRBV4-1	.	TRBJ2-2	.	TGCGCCAGCAGCCAAGATCCGAGGGGGAGAACCGGGGAGCTGTTTTTT	CASSQDPRGRTGELFF
TRBV25-1	.	TRBJ1-4	.	TGTGCCAGCAGTTCCCCGGGAGAAAAACTGTTTTTT	CASSSPGEKLFF
TRBV7-3	.	TRBJ2-2	.	TGTGCCAGCAGCTTTCAGGTCACCGGGGAGCTGTTTTTT	CASSFQVTGELFF
TRBV30	.	TRBJ1-6	.	TGTGCCTGGAGTGGATTTCAGAGCTCCTATAATTCACCCCTCCACTTT	CAWSGFQSSYNSPLHF
TRBV16	.	TRBJ2-5	.	TGTGCCAGCAGCCAATCAGACAGCGTGGAGACCCAGTACTTC	CASSQSDSVETQYF
TRBV18	.	TRBJ1-2	.	TGTGCCAGCTCACCGTCTTATGGCGGGGAAGGCTACACCTTC	CASSPSYGGEGYTF
TRBV11-3	.	TRBJ2-1	TRBD1	TGTGCCAGCAGCTTAGGACAGGGGATGTACAATGAGCAGTTCTTC	CASSLGQGMYNEQFF
TRBV4-1	.	TRBJ1-6	.	TGCGCCAGCAGTCCTACTAGGGGGGCATACTCACCCCTCCACTTT	CASSPTRGAYSPLHF
TRBV2	.	TRBJ2-5	.	TGTGCCAGCAGCTTCCAAGAGACCCAGTACTTC	CASSFQETQYF
TRBV3-1/TRBV3-2	.	TRBJ1-1	.	TGTGCCAGCAGCCAAAATAGGGGAGGCACTGAAGCTTTCTTT	CASSQNRGGTEAFF
TRBV6-6	.	TRBJ2-3	TRBD2	TGTGCCAGCAGCAACCTAGCGGGGGTCACAGATACGCAGTATTTT	CASSNLAGVTDTQYF
TRBV15	.	TRBJ2-7	TRBD1	TGTGCCACCAGCAGAGACACGGCGGGGACAGGGGCCTACGAGCAGTACTTC	CATSRDTAGTGAYEQYF
TRBV6-1	.	TRBJ2-2	.	TGTGCCAGCAGTGAAGATGTGAACACCGGGGAGCTGTTTTTT	CASSEDVNTGELFF
TRBV30	once	TRBJ2-7	.	TGTGCCTGGAGTGCGGGGGAACCCTACGAGCAGTACTTC	CAWSAGEPYEQYF
TRBV6-1	.	TRBJ1-2	.	TGTGCCAGCAGTGAAGGTGGCAGGGCTGGCTATGGCTACACCTTC	CASSEGGRAGYGYTF
TRBV9	.	TRBJ1-6	TRBD1	TGTGCCAGCAGCGCGCTAAATACCGGGACAGATAATTCACCCCTCCACTTT	CASSALNTGTDNSPLHF
TRBV6-6	.	TRBJ2-2	.	TGTGCCAGCAGTACGTACCGGGACTTTAACACCGGGGAGCTGTTTTTT	CASSTYRDFNTGELFF
TRBV27	.	TRBJ2-1	TRBD2	TGTGCCAGCAGCCCGACTAGCGGACCCAATGAGCAGTTCTTC	CASSPTSGPNEQFF
TRBV6-5	.	TRBJ1-2	.	TGTGCCAGCAGTCCAGGGGACCGGGGGTACTATGGCTACACCTTC	CASSPGDRGYYGYTF
TRBV7-8	once	TRBJ1-5	.	TGTGCCAGCAGCTTAGGCTGGGGAGGGGGTCAGCCCCAGCATTTT	CASSLGWGGGQPQHF
TRBV12-3/TRBV12-4	.	TRBJ1-1	.	TGTGCCAGCAGGTCACAGTTAGGCACTGAAGCTTTCTTT	CASRSQLGTEAFF
TRBV27	once	TRBJ1-4	.	TGTGCCAGCAGTTCTGGGGGGCTTGATGAAAAACTGTTTTTT	CASSSGGLDEKLFF
TRBV10-2	.	TRBJ1-6	.	TGCGCCAGCAAAATGGGGGTTCAGCTAAATAATTCACCCCTCCACTTT	CASKMGVQLNNSPLHF
TRBV30	.	TRBJ1-6	.	TGTGCCTTCACAGCCAGTAGGGGCTCGGATAATTCACCCCTCCACTTT	CAFTASRGSDNSPLHF